This record looks at one T cell receptor beta chain sequence and its context. The CDR3 sequence is 16 residues long. V lost 5 bases, J lost 0 bases, and 14 bases lay in between. Germline CDR1 and CDR2: SGHTA and FQGNSA. Here immunoSEQ multiplex PCR was the method, and the copy in TCRdb shows in-frame clones only, minus some. The sample holds some 250,000 clones, over 65% seen once. The sample originates from a study of blood T cell repertoires in COVID-19. About the research overall: Collection of acute and convalescent COVID-19 samples took place in the United States, Italy and Spain. From T cells, B-cell-depleted T cells, or PBMCs came the material, which was cDNA or gDNA.

The chain carries TRBV7-2 and TRBJ2-1; D may be TRBD2 (5 bases). This receptor was obtained from a woman older than 75 with acute or convalescent COVID-19. The sample comprised peripheral blood. The CDR3 reads CASSTTDWSSYNEQFF. The CDR3 coding sequence is TGTGCCAGCAGCACGACGGACTGGAGCTCCTACAATGAGCAGTTCTTC.